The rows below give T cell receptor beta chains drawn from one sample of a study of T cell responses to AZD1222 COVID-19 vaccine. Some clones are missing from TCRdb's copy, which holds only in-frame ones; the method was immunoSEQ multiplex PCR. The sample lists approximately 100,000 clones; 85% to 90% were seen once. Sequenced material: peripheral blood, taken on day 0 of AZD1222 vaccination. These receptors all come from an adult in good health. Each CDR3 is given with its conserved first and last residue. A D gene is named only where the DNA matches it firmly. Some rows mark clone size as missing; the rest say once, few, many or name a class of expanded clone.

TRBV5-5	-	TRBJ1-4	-	CASSLEGNEKLFF	TGTGCCAGCAGCTTAGAGGGTAACGAAAAACTGTTTTTT
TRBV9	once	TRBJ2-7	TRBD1	CASSVDQGAYEQYF	TGTGCCAGCAGCGTAGACCAGGGGGCCTACGAGCAGTACTTC
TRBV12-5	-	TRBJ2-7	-	CASALERNSYEQYF	TGTGCTAGTGCCCTAGAGAGGAACTCCTACGAGCAGTACTTC
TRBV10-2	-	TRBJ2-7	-	CASSEYHYEQYF	TGCGCCAGCAGTGAATACCACTACGAGCAGTACTTC
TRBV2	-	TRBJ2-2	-	CASSGGVVTGELFF	TGTGCCAGCAGTGGTGGGGTCGTCACCGGGGAGCTGTTTTTT
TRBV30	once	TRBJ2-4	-	CAWRDLRAGDNIQYF	TGTGCCTGGAGGGACTTACGAGCGGGCGATAACATTCAGTACTTC
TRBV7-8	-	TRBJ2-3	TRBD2	CASSVTSGGARDTQYF	TGTGCCAGCAGCGTAACTAGCGGGGGGGCGAGAGATACGCAGTATTTT
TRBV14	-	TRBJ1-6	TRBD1	CASSQSRGPYTF	TGTGCCAGCAGCCAGTCTAGGGGGCCATACACTTTT
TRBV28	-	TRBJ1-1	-	CASSLEPNEAFF	TGTGCCAGCAGTTTAGAACCTAATGAAGCTTTCTTT
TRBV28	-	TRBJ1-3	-	CASRPRTGGGNTIYF	TGTGCCAGCAGGCCAAGGACGGGAGGCGGAAACACCATATATTTT
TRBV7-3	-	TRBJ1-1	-	CASSLHPSTEAFF	TGTGCCAGCAGCCTTCACCCGAGCACTGAAGCTTTCTTT
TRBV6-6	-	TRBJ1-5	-	CACRQGNQPQHF	TGTGCCTGTCGACAAGGCAATCAGCCCCAGCATTTT
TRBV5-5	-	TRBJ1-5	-	CASSLEAGGNQPQHF	TGTGCCAGCAGCTTGGAGGCAGGGGGCAATCAGCCCCAGCATTTT
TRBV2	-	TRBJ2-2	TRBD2	CASSERLAGMGGELFF	TGTGCCAGCAGTGAAAGGCTAGCGGGCATGGGCGGGGAGCTGTTTTTT